This T cell receptor beta chain derives from a study of CD8+ T cells in alopecia areata. Turning to the study itself: Tofacitinib administration persisted for 6 to 18 months, succeeded by 6 months off drug.

Regarding the study as a whole: Tofacitinib significantly brought down scalp clonality and expanded CD8+ clones among top 100.

Trimming stripped 1 base from V and 5 bases from J, with 13 bases between. The CDR3 is made up of 15 amino acids. Germline V gives CDR1 SGHTA, CDR2 FQGNSA. Treatment denoted: oral pan-JAK inhibitor, 5-10 mg twice daily. About this clone: Its antigen is undetermined.

Reverse transcribed after extraction, RNA yielded cDNA as the sequencing template. Generated by immunoSEQ multiplex PCR, the TCRdb table keeps only in-frame clones and is missing some. This sample has roughly 280,000 clones, with about 60% found just once. The sequence came from a human donor with alopecia areata. This sample comprised CD4+ T cells sorted from blood, obtained around week 53, from a patient treated with tofacitinib. The rearrangement uses TRBV7-2 and TRBJ2-3; D may correspond to TRBD1 or TRBD2 (6 bases each). As DNA, the CDR3 is TGTGCCAGCAGCTTAGTGGGGGGCCAAGGAGATACGCAGTATTTT. Translated: CASSLVGGQGDTQYF.